This T cell receptor (beta chain) comes out of a study of cytomegalovirus exposure and HLA in healthy donors. The germline gives CDR1 LNHDA, CDR2 SQIVND (reference sequence). CDR3 length equals 13 residues. Trimming took 3 bases from V and 4 from J, leaving 9 bases between them. Primers included in the PCR were 60 Vbeta and 13 Jbeta primers. TCRdb's copy holds only in-frame clones and misses some; the assay was immunoSEQ multiplex PCR. The sample records approximately 200,000 clones, around 83% being singletons. The count of this clone is one. Its antigen is unidentified. Study-wide points: Some V segments, including TRBV6-2 and TRBV6-3, were excluded as indistinguishable.

This receptor was identified in a girl aged 10 to 17 in good health and CMV-seronegative. The chain links TRBV19 to TRBJ1-2; unclear D gene. Source material: PBMCs. The CDR3 loop is CASSIGSAYGYTF. In DNA form, the CDR3 reads TGTGCCAGTAGTATCGGGTCTGCCTATGGCTACACCTTC.